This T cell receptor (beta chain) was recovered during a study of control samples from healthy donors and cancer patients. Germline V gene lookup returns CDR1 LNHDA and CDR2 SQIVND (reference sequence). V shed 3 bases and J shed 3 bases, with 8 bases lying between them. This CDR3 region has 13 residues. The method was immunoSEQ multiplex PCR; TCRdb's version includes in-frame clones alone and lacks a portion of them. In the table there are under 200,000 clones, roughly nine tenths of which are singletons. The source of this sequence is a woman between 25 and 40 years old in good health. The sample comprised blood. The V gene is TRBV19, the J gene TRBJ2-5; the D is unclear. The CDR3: CASSIWAKETQYF. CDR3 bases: TGTGCCAGTAGTATTTGGGCCAAAGAGACCCAGTACTTC.